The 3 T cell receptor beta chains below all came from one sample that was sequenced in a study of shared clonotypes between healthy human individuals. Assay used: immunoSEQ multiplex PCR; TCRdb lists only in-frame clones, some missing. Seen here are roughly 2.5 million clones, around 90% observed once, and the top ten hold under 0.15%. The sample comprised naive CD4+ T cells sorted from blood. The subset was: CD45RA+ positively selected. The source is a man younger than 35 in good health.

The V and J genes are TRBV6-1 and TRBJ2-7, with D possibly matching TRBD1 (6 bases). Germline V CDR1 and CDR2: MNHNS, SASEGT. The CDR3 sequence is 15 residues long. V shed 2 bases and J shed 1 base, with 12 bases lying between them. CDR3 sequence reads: CASSEIDRSSYEQYF. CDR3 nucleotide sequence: TGTGCCAGCAGTGAAATTGACAGGTCTTCCTACGAGCAGTACTTC.

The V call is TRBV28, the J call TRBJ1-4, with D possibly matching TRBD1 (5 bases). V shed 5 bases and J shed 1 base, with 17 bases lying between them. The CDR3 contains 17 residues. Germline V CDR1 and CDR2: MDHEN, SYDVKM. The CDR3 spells CASSPTGRGRTNEKLFF. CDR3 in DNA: TGTGCCAGCAGTCCGACCGGCCGGGGCCGAACTAATGAAAAACTGTTTTTT.

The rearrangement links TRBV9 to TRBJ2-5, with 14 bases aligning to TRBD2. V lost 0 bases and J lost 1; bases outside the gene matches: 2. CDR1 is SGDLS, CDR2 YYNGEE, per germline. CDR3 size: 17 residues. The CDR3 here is CASSVGLAGGIQETQYF. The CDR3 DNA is TGTGCCAGCAGCGTAGGACTAGCGGGAGGGATCCAAGAGACCCAGTACTTC.